These 25 T cell receptor beta chains were sequenced from one sample in a study of cytomegalovirus exposure and HLA in healthy donors (dated by TCRdb to about 2017). Library preparation was by the immunoSEQ multiplex PCR assay. A mixture of 60 forward primers for TCR Vbeta segments and 13 reverse primers for TCR Jbeta segments was used in the multiplex PCR. As stored in TCRdb, this immuneACCESS dataset retains in-frame rearrangements with V and J assigned. A fraction of the clones does not appear; measured against another copy, unresolved V genes explain less than half of the discrepancy, and the remainder lacks a known reason. The sample table shows about 150,000 clones, and less than 85% are seen once. Approximately 2% of the sample is taken by the ten largest. Sequencing used PBMCs. Receptor source: a woman aged 60 to 75 in good health and CMV-seropositive.

V and J are TRBV18 and TRBJ1-1; TRBD1 matches 7 bases. Per germline, CDR1 KGHSH and CDR2 LQKENI. The CDR3 runs to 14 residues. J gave up 4 bases and V 1 base, and 3 bases lay outside the gene matches. As DNA, the CDR3 is TGTGCCAGCTCACCACAGAGGGGGCCCACTGAAGCTTTCTTT. Protein sequence: CASSPQRGPTEAFF.

This chain uses TRBV5-1 with TRBJ1-3; possible D gene TRBD1, 6 bases. The germline V and J ends were trimmed by 2 bases and 0 bases, with 15 bases remaining between them. Germline V CDR1 and CDR2: SGHRS, YFSETQ. The CDR3 totals 17 residues. The CDR3 DNA sequence: TGCGCCAGCAGCTTAACGGCCGGGGGGCTCTCTGGAAACACCATATATTTT. Translated, it gives CASSLTAGGLSGNTIYF.

Only a few counts were recorded for this clone. This chain uses TRBV28 with TRBJ1-4; 7 bases align to TRBD1. The length of the CDR3 is 14 residues. The J segment lost 3 bases and the V segment lost 6 bases, leaving 4 bases of the junction unmatched. Germline V lookup: CDR1 MDHEN, CDR2 SYDVKM. The CDR3 protein is CASSLGQANEKLFF. CDR3 bases: TGTGCCAGCAGCCTAGGACAGGCTAATGAAAAACTGTTTTTT.

The chain joins TRBV6-5 to TRBJ1-1; maybe TRBD1 (6 bases). CDR3 length: 14 residues. Trimming pared 6 bases from V and 10 bases from J, leaving 21 bases between. CDR1 and CDR2 (germline): MNHEY, SVGAGI. For the CDR3, the DNA is TGTGCCAGCAGGAACTCCGGGGGGGGCCGGGGAGCTTTCTTT. Translation gives CASRNSGGGRGAFF.

This clone turned up a few times. The V and J genes are TRBV18 and TRBJ2-2; D is perhaps TRBD2 (6 bases). This CDR3 contains 14 residues. Germline V gene lookup returns CDR1 KGHSH and CDR2 LQKENI. Trimming left V 5 bases short and J 0 bases short, with 7 bases between. CDR3 loop: CASSGLTNTGELFF. As DNA, the CDR3 is TGTGCCAGCTCAGGACTAACGAACACCGGGGAGCTGTTTTTT.

The chain joins TRBV29-1 to TRBJ2-6; no reliable D call. Germline V gene sequence: CDR1 SQVTM, CDR2 ANQGSEA. With 5 bases removed from V and 2 bases from J, the gap between germline ends came to 10 bases. The CDR3 sequence is 14 residues long. CDR3 loop: CSVSPGPGANVLTF. The CDR3 coding sequence is TGCAGCGTTTCTCCGGGTCCTGGGGCCAACGTCCTGACTTTC.

The table lists this clone with a few counts. This chain joins TRBV10-3 and TRBJ2-7; TRBD2 agrees at 9 bases. The V segment lost 3 bases and the J segment 4 bases; nucleotides outside the gene matches: 7. The germline V gene has CDR1 ENHRY and CDR2 SYGVKD. The CDR3 runs to 15 residues. CDR3 DNA sequence: TGTGCCATCAGTGACGGGCTAGCGGGATTGTACGAGCAGTACTTC. Its protein is CAISDGLAGLYEQYF.

Comments on this clone: This specimen includes other DNA sequences encoding the same CDR3. The chain's CDR3 is CASSLGQGNYGYTF. In DNA, the CDR3 is TGTGCCAGCAGCTTAGGACAGGGTAACTATGGCTACACCTTC. V and J are TRBV7-9 and TRBJ1-2; 7 bases align to TRBD1. Trimming took 1 base from V and 1 from J; bases not matched to a gene: 0. The CDR3 extends over 14 amino acids. Germline V gives CDR1 SEHNR, CDR2 FQNEAQ (reference sequence).

The chain has TRBV11-3 and TRBJ2-7; the match to TRBD1 covers 8 bases. The V and J ends lost 5 bases and 6 bases, in that order; junction bases with no gene match: 6. Per the germline V gene, CDR1 is SGHNT and CDR2 is YENEEA. CDR3 length equals 13 residues. The CDR3 protein is CASSNSGQGEQYF. In DNA, the CDR3 is TGTGCCAGCAGCAACTCCGGACAGGGCGAGCAGTACTTC.

V and J are TRBV9 and TRBJ2-1; 8 bases map to TRBD2. The CDR3 covers 15 residues. The V gene end was trimmed by 1 base and the J gene end by 7 bases; junction bases not matched to a gene: 7. Germline assignment: CDR1 SGDLS and CDR2 YYNGEE. The CDR3 DNA is TGTGCCAGCAGCGTAAAGCGGGAGCTTAGTAATGAGCAGTTCTTC. This codes for CASSVKRELSNEQFF.

There are a few counts of this clone. The rearrangement joins TRBV5-1 to TRBJ2-1; 11 bases match TRBD1. The V segment lost 2 bases and the J segment 10 bases; nucleotides outside the gene matches: 5. This CDR3 region has 14 residues. In germline, CDR1 is SGHRS, CDR2 YFSETQ. The CDR3 here is CASSFGTGGVEQFF. CDR3 sequence (DNA): TGCGCCAGCAGCTTCGGGACAGGGGGAGTCGAGCAGTTCTTC. Together with reference TRBV5-1 and TRBJ2-1, the CDR3 gives the full variable domain: KAGVTQTPRYLIKTRGQQVTLSCSPISGHRSVSWYQQTPGQGLQFLFEYFSETQRNKGNFPGRFSGRQFSNSRSEMNVSTLELGDSALYLCASSFGTGGVEQFFGPGTRLTVL.

This rearrangement joins TRBV4-1 to TRBJ2-7, with 7 nucleotides matching TRBD2. The V segment lost 2 bases and the J segment 5 bases; nucleotides outside the gene matches: 18. The germline V gene has CDR1 MGHRA and CDR2 YSYEKL. The CDR3 length is 18 residues. CDR3 sequence (DNA): TGCGCCAGCAGCCAACTTAATTGGGGGGGGACCCCGGGGAACGAGCAGTACTTC. This gives the protein CASSQLNWGGTPGNEQYF.

The chain employs TRBV6-5 and TRBJ1-5; 9 bases agree with TRBD1. There are 14 residues in the CDR3. Germline values: CDR1 MNHEY, CDR2 SVGAGI. J lost 6 bases, V lost 5 bases, and 5 bases had no gene match. The CDR3 sequence is CASSPGQGSQPQHF. For the CDR3, the DNA is TGTGCCAGCAGTCCGGGACAGGGAAGTCAGCCCCAGCATTTT.

The V and J genes are TRBV5-1 and TRBJ2-5, with D maybe TRBD2 (7 bases). Germline CDR1 is SGHRS and CDR2 is YFSETQ. The CDR3 totals 15 residues. Between the trimmed V and J ends, which lost 4 bases and 3 bases, there was a span of 16 bases. The CDR3 DNA reads TGCGCCAGCAGCGGGGGGGGCAGGGCCAAAGAGACCCAGTACTTC. Protein product: CASSGGGRAKETQYF.

This clone was seen a single time. The CDR3 nucleotides read TGTGCCTGGACCCCCGAGTTGTGGACTGAAGCTTTCTTT. It is translated as CAWTPELWTEAFF. The chain joins TRBV30 to TRBJ1-1; no clear D gene. The length of the CDR3 is 13 residues. CDR1 GTSNPN and CDR2 SVGIG come from the germline V gene (reference sequence). The V gene lost 4 bases and the J gene lost 5 bases, with 14 bases spanning the gap.

The J gene is TRBJ2-3, the V gene TRBV7-8; D unclear. The CDR3 extends over 14 amino acids. The germline V gene encodes CDR1 SGHVS and CDR2 FQNEAQ. Trimming pared 8 bases from V and 0 bases from J, leaving 12 bases between. The CDR3 protein is CASGPQSSTDTQYF. Here the CDR3 DNA reads TGTGCCAGCGGCCCACAAAGTAGCACAGATACGCAGTATTTT.

Concerning this clone: The sample contains more than one DNA sequence encoding this CDR3. J is TRBJ2-1 and V is TRBV5-4; 14 bases align to TRBD2. Germline values: CDR1 SGHNT, CDR2 YYREEE (reference sequence). This CDR3 is built from 16 residues. J lost 4 bases, V lost 4 bases, and 4 bases had no gene match. The CDR3 loop reads CASSPGTSGSYNEQFF. As DNA, the CDR3 is TGTGCCAGCAGCCCAGGGACTAGCGGGAGTTACAATGAGCAGTTCTTC.

This clone is a singleton in its sample. The chain recombines TRBV28 with TRBJ1-5, with D perhaps TRBD1 (6 bases). V was cut by 6 bases and J by 4 bases, with 13 bases left in between. This CDR3 spans 14 amino acids. The V gene's germline CDR1 is MDHEN and CDR2 SYDVKM. The CDR3 protein is CASSLGTHNQPQHF. The CDR3, as DNA: TGTGCCAGCAGCCTCGGGACACATAATCAGCCCCAGCATTTT. The full variable domain, its missing parts supplied by reference TRBV28 and TRBJ1-5, is DVKVTQSSRYLVKRTGEKVFLECVQDMDHENMFWYRQDPGLGLRLIYFSYDVKMKEKGDIPEGYSVSREKKERFSLILESASTNQTSMYLCASSLGTHNQPQHFGDGTRLSIL.

The genes are TRBV7-8 and TRBJ1-2, with 10 positions matching TRBD1. Trimming removed 2 bases from V and 5 bases from J; junction bases left unmatched: 11. The CDR3 has 17 amino acids. Germline CDR1 SGHVS, CDR2 FQNEAQ. The CDR3 coding sequence is TGTGCCAGCAGCTTACAGGGACAGGGGAGATCGAGTTATGGCTACACCTTC. It encodes CASSLQGQGRSSYGYTF.

In DNA, the CDR3 is TGCGCCAGCAGCTACCAGACAGGGGTCGAGCAGTACTTC. As protein: CASSYQTGVEQYF. The gene calls are TRBV4-1 and TRBJ2-7, with 8 bases matching TRBD1. Germline V gene data show CDR1 as MGHRA and CDR2 as YSYEKL. V dropped 5 bases and J dropped 6; count of bases not matched to a gene: 6. This CDR3 contains 13 residues.

This chain links TRBV6-1 with TRBJ2-7; D perhaps matches TRBD1 (5 bases). V gave up 5 bases and J gave up 7 bases, with 15 bases separating them. There are 13 residues in the CDR3. In germline, CDR1 is MNHNS, CDR2 SASEGT. The CDR3 region has the DNA TGTGCCAGCAGTACCAGGGCAGGAGAGGAGCAGTACTTC. Its translation: CASSTRAGEEQYF.

The rearrangement uses TRBV2 and TRBJ2-3, with D unclear. Germline assignment: CDR1 SNHLY and CDR2 FYNNEI. This CDR3 is built from 14 residues. The V gene lost 2 bases and the J gene lost 9 bases, with 15 bases spanning the gap. CDR3 residues: CASSEPLQATTQYF. Written as DNA, the CDR3 is TGTGCCAGCAGTGAACCTTTGCAGGCGACAACGCAGTATTTT.

In nucleotides, the CDR3 is TGTGCCAGCAGAGTAGCGGGTCCGGTGATTAGTGCGTCCCAGTACTTC. Translated: CASRVAGPVISASQYF. The rearrangement joins TRBV28 to TRBJ2-5; 7 nucleotides align to TRBD2. Germline V gene lookup returns CDR1 MDHEN and CDR2 SYDVKM. This CDR3 region has 16 residues. V lost 6 bases, J lost 9 bases, and 19 bases stayed unmatched.

The chain combines TRBV7-2 with TRBJ1-1; D might be TRBD1 (5 bases). The V end lost 0 bases, the J end lost 2 bases, and 10 bases lay between the germline ends. The V gene's germline CDR1 is SGHTA and CDR2 FQGNSA. CDR3 length: 15 amino acids. The CDR3 sequence is CASSLAPQGNTEAFF. The CDR3 DNA reads as TGTGCCAGCAGCTTAGCTCCCCAGGGTAACACTGAAGCTTTCTTT.

Within the sample, this clone is medium-sized. J is TRBJ1-2 and V is TRBV11-2; D is perhaps TRBD1 (5 bases). Germline values: CDR1 SGHAT, CDR2 FQNNGV. V was pared by 1 base and J by 10 bases, with 13 bases between. The CDR3 consists of 13 residues. The CDR3 reads CASSLGAGFDYTF. CDR3 DNA: TGTGCCAGCAGCTTAGGCGCAGGGTTTGACTACACCTTC. The full variable domain, completed using reference TRBV11-2 and TRBJ1-2, is EAGVAQSPRYKIIEKRQSVAFWCNPISGHATLYWYQQILGQGPKLLIQFQNNGVVDDSQLPKDRFSAERLKGVDSTLKIQPAKLEDSAVYLCASSLGAGFDYTFGSGTRLTVV.